These T cell receptor beta chains were read from a single sample in a study of cytomegalovirus exposure and HLA in healthy donors. Libraries were prepared by immunoSEQ multiplex PCR; TCRdb keeps only in-frame clonotypes and omits some of them. Counted here are some 150,000 clones, around three quarters occurring once; the ten biggest clones make up around 3%. Sequenced: PBMCs. The receptors were sampled from a man aged 35-49 years in good health and CMV-seropositive. CDR3s include the opening cysteine and the closing phenylalanine or tryptophan. Each record gives: CDR3 length, clone size, V gene, J gene, D gene, CDR3 protein, CDR3 DNA. A D gene is named only where the DNA matches it firmly. Size is omitted from some rows. Given values are once, few, many or a class for expanded clones.

cdr3_length: 15
clone_size: NA
v_call: TRBV6-5
j_call: TRBJ2-5
d_call: TRBD2
cdr3_aa: CASSYSMTSSETQYF
cdr3_nt: TGTGCCAGCAGTTACTCGATGACTAGCTCGGAGACCCAGTACTTC

cdr3_length: 16
clone_size: NA
v_call: TRBV5-4
j_call: TRBJ2-3
d_call: TRBD2
cdr3_aa: CASSIRAGGPSDTQYF
cdr3_nt: TGTGCCAGCAGCATAAGAGCGGGAGGGCCATCAGATACGCAGTATTTT

cdr3_length: 14
clone_size: NA
v_call: TRBV15
j_call: TRBJ2-5
d_call: NA
cdr3_aa: CATSGLASQETQYF
cdr3_nt: TGTGCCACCAGCGGGCTGGCGTCCCAAGAGACCCAGTACTTC

cdr3_length: 16
clone_size: NA
v_call: TRBV27
j_call: TRBJ1-2
d_call: NA
cdr3_aa: CASSPMPPGRVYGYTF
cdr3_nt: TGTGCCAGCAGCCCGATGCCGCCGGGCAGGGTCTATGGCTACACCTTC

cdr3_length: 12
clone_size: NA
v_call: TRBV7-2
j_call: TRBJ1-2
d_call: NA
cdr3_aa: CASSLVRDGYTF
cdr3_nt: TGTGCCAGCAGCTTAGTTCGAGATGGCTACACCTTC

cdr3_length: 12
clone_size: NA
v_call: TRBV30
j_call: TRBJ2-1
d_call: NA
cdr3_aa: CAWSQQNNEQFF
cdr3_nt: TGTGCCTGGAGCCAACAGAACAATGAGCAGTTCTTC

cdr3_length: 12
clone_size: NA
v_call: TRBV28
j_call: TRBJ2-7
d_call: NA
cdr3_aa: CASSFREYEQYF
cdr3_nt: TGTGCCAGCAGTTTTAGGGAGTACGAGCAGTACTTC

cdr3_length: 14
clone_size: few
v_call: TRBV6-1
j_call: TRBJ2-7
d_call: NA
cdr3_aa: CASSPGTGRYEQYF
cdr3_nt: TGTGCCAGCAGTCCAGGGACGGGGAGGTACGAGCAGTACTTC

cdr3_length: 14
clone_size: NA
v_call: TRBV6-5
j_call: TRBJ2-7
d_call: NA
cdr3_aa: CASSYAEGLYEQYF
cdr3_nt: TGTGCCAGCAGTTATGCGGAGGGGTTGTACGAGCAGTACTTC

cdr3_length: 16
clone_size: NA
v_call: TRBV19
j_call: TRBJ2-3
d_call: TRBD2
cdr3_aa: CASSDERERNTDTQYF
cdr3_nt: TGTGCCAGTAGTGACGAGCGGGAGAGGAACACAGATACGCAGTATTTT

cdr3_length: 14
clone_size: once
v_call: TRBV30
j_call: TRBJ1-1
d_call: NA
cdr3_aa: CAWSVQVMNTEAFF
cdr3_nt: TGTGCCTGGAGTGTTCAGGTCATGAACACTGAAGCTTTCTTT

cdr3_length: 14
clone_size: NA
v_call: TRBV7-9
j_call: TRBJ1-6
d_call: NA
cdr3_aa: CASSSEQQNSPLHF
cdr3_nt: TGTGCCAGCAGCTCCGAACAGCAAAATTCACCCCTCCACTTT

cdr3_length: 15
clone_size: NA
v_call: TRBV10-2
j_call: TRBJ2-5
d_call: NA
cdr3_aa: CASSESQEGRETQYF
cdr3_nt: TGCGCCAGCAGTGAGTCACAGGAAGGGAGGGAGACCCAGTACTTC

cdr3_length: 14
clone_size: NA
v_call: TRBV7-3
j_call: TRBJ2-2
d_call: NA
cdr3_aa: CASRGGPNTGELFF
cdr3_nt: TGTGCCTCCCGAGGAGGGCCTAACACCGGGGAGCTGTTTTTT

cdr3_length: 15
clone_size: few
v_call: TRBV5-1
j_call: TRBJ1-6
d_call: NA
cdr3_aa: CASSLQLDNNSPLHF
cdr3_nt: TGCGCCAGCAGCCTACAACTGGACAACAATTCACCCCTCCACTTT

cdr3_length: 13
clone_size: few
v_call: TRBV7-2
j_call: TRBJ1-1
d_call: TRBD1
cdr3_aa: CASSGQGSVEAFF
cdr3_nt: TGTGCCAGCAGCGGACAGGGATCTGTTGAAGCTTTCTTT

cdr3_length: 15
clone_size: NA
v_call: TRBV29-1
j_call: TRBJ2-7
d_call: TRBD1
cdr3_aa: CSVEDPGTGGYEQYF
cdr3_nt: TGCAGCGTTGAAGATCCCGGGACAGGGGGCTACGAGCAGTACTTC

cdr3_length: 15
clone_size: NA
v_call: TRBV13
j_call: TRBJ2-6
d_call: NA
cdr3_aa: CASSLGGSGANVLTF
cdr3_nt: TGTGCCAGCAGCTTAGGCGGCTCTGGGGCCAACGTCCTGACTTTC

cdr3_length: 16
clone_size: NA
v_call: TRBV5-6
j_call: TRBJ1-2
d_call: TRBD1
cdr3_aa: CASSLSGTGGARGYTF
cdr3_nt: TGTGCCAGCAGCTTGTCGGGCACAGGGGGCGCGAGGGGCTACACCTTC

cdr3_length: 15
clone_size: NA
v_call: TRBV7-9
j_call: TRBJ1-2
d_call: NA
cdr3_aa: CASSLGGAGLYGYTF
cdr3_nt: TGTGCCAGCAGCCTGGGGGGGGCAGGACTCTATGGCTACACCTTC

cdr3_length: 14
clone_size: once
v_call: TRBV27
j_call: TRBJ2-7
d_call: TRBD2
cdr3_aa: CASTPAGGSYEQYF
cdr3_nt: TGTGCCAGCACCCCGGCGGGAGGCTCCTACGAGCAGTACTTC

cdr3_length: 17
clone_size: few
v_call: TRBV7-6
j_call: TRBJ1-3
d_call: NA
cdr3_aa: CASSLISPDSSGNTIYF
cdr3_nt: TGTGCCAGCAGCTTAATATCCCCAGACAGCTCTGGAAACACCATATATTTT

cdr3_length: 14
clone_size: NA
v_call: TRBV10-3
j_call: TRBJ2-1
d_call: NA
cdr3_aa: CAISDGTLLNEQFF
cdr3_nt: TGTGCCATCAGTGACGGGACACTACTCAATGAGCAGTTCTTC

cdr3_length: 15
clone_size: NA
v_call: TRBV7-2
j_call: TRBJ1-5
d_call: TRBD1
cdr3_aa: CASSDGQGASQPQHF
cdr3_nt: TGTGCCAGCAGCGACGGACAGGGGGCAAGTCAGCCCCAGCATTTT

cdr3_length: 11
clone_size: once
v_call: TRBV30
j_call: TRBJ1-2
d_call: NA
cdr3_aa: CAWNSNKGYTF
cdr3_nt: TGTGCCTGGAACAGTAATAAAGGCTACACCTTC

cdr3_length: 14
clone_size: NA
v_call: TRBV4-2
j_call: TRBJ1-1
d_call: NA
cdr3_aa: CASSQGSGNTEAFF
cdr3_nt: TGTGCCAGCAGCCAGGGCAGCGGAAACACTGAAGCTTTCTTT

cdr3_length: 15
clone_size: NA
v_call: TRBV4-2
j_call: TRBJ1-4
d_call: NA
cdr3_aa: CASSQAGGEGEKLFF
cdr3_nt: TGTGCCAGCAGCCAAGCGGGGGGGGAAGGAGAAAAACTGTTTTTT

cdr3_length: 17
clone_size: few
v_call: TRBV27
j_call: TRBJ2-1
d_call: TRBD2
cdr3_aa: CASSLGFRLAGGDEQFF
cdr3_nt: TGTGCCAGCAGTTTAGGTTTCCGACTAGCGGGAGGGGATGAGCAGTTCTTC

cdr3_length: 14
clone_size: NA
v_call: TRBV7-9
j_call: TRBJ2-7
d_call: TRBD1
cdr3_aa: CASSSARQGGRKYF
cdr3_nt: TGTGCCAGCAGCTCCGCCCGACAGGGGGGGAGGAAGTACTTC